This TCR beta chain is drawn from a study of shared clonotypes between healthy human individuals. Selected positively for CCR7 and CD45RO-negative, naive CD8 cells excluded terminally differentiated effector memory CD45RA+ cells. Clones were sequenced by immunoSEQ multiplex PCR, and TCRdb holds only the in-frame ones, with some missing. The data contain about 2 million clones, about 95% of them singletons. J was trimmed by 6 bases and V by 0 bases; bases with no gene match: 10. The germline CDR1 and CDR2 sequences are GTSNPN and SVGIG (reference sequence). The length of the CDR3 is 15 residues. This receptor was obtained from a man aged 18 to 29 in good health. The specimen was naive CD8+ T cells sorted from blood. This chain links TRBV30 with TRBJ1-2; 7 positions agree with TRBD1. The CDR3 sequence: CAWSVPGTENHGYTF. The CDR3 DNA sequence: TGTGCCTGGAGTGTACCTGGGACAGAAAATCATGGCTACACCTTC.